The T cell receptor (beta chain) described here comes from a study of response to subunit inactivated influenza vaccine. TCRdb fed the RT-PCR reads into MiXCR, producing one record per CDR3 protein. Of hundreds of thousands of distinct CDR3 sequences in the sample, approximately 17% were seen once. CDR3 length equals 15 residues. V shed 0 bases, J shed 6 bases, and the junction held 5 bases outside the gene matches. Germline V gene lookup returns CDR1 LNHNV and CDR2 YYDKDF (reference sequence). Study-wide results and caveats: It was suggested by the authors that few new T cells are recruited by each seasonal influenza vaccination.

Remarks on this clonotype: The antigen is undetermined.

The clonotype was recovered from a man aged 50 to 69 who received an inactivated influenza vaccine. This specimen consisted of CD4+ T cells sorted from PBMCs, obtained around 25 months after vaccination. This chain links TRBV15 with TRBJ1-2; TRBD1 agrees at 9 bases. CDR3 loop: CATSRDARQGDGYTF. CDR3 nucleotide sequence: TGTGCCACCAGCAGAGATGCTCGACAGGGGGATGGCTACACCTTC.